Sequencing of this T cell receptor (beta chain) was carried out in a study of blood T cell repertoires in COVID-19. Study in general: From the United States, Italy and Spain came samples of acute and convalescent COVID-19. In each case, the material was cDNA or gDNA derived from T cells, B-cell-depleted T cells, or PBMCs.

Per the germline V gene, CDR1 is SQVTM and CDR2 is ANQGSEA. This CDR3 spans 14 amino acids. With 7 bases clipped from V and 0 bases from J, the junction kept 6 bases outside the gene matches. Per the study methods: Estimates of nucleated cell counts were drawn from the amplification of reference gene primers. TCRdb keeps only in-frame clones here, not all; method: immunoSEQ multiplex PCR. V, J and clone size derive from that table, while D and trimming were established from the DNA sequence. This sample has approximately 220,000 clones, with about 80% found just once. This chain links TRBV29-1 with TRBJ1-5, with 7 bases identical to TRBD1. This clonotype was sampled from a woman in her 40s with active or convalescent COVID-19. Sequenced material: peripheral blood. CDR3 in amino acids: CSGGGQNSNQPQHF. CDR3 in DNA: TGCAGCGGGGGGGGACAGAATAGCAATCAGCCCCAGCATTTT.